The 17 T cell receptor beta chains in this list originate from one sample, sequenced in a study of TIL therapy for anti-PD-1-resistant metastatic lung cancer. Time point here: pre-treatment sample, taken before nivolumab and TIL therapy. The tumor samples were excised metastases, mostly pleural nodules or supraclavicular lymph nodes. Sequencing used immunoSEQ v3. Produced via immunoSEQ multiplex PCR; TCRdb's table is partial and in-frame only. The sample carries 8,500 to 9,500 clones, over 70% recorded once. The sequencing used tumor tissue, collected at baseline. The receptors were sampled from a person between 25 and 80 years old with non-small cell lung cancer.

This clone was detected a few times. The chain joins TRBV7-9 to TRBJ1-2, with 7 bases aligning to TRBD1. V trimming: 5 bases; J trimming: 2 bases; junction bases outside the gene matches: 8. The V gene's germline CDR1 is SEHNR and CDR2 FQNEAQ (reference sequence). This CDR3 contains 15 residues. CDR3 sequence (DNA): TGTGCCAGCAGCCCCATGGGACAGTACAACTATGGCTACACCTTC. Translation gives CASSPMGQYNYGYTF. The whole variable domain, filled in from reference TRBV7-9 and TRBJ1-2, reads DTGVSQNPRHKITKRGQNVTFRCDPISEHNRLYWYRQTLGQGPEFLTYFQNEAQLEKSRLLSDRFSAERPKGSFSTLEIQRTEQGDSAMYLCASSPMGQYNYGYTFGSGTRLTVV.

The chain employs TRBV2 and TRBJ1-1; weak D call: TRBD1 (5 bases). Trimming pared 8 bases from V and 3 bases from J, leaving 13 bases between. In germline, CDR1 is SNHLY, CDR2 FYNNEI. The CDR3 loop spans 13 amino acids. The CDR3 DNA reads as TGTGCCAGCTTAGTACCGGGGGACACTGAAGCTTTCTTT. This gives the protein CASLVPGDTEAFF.

Written as DNA, the CDR3 is TGTGCCAGCAGCTTAGGGCTCCGGGGGGCGGAGACCCAGTACTTC. Its protein product is CASSLGLRGAETQYF. The chain uses TRBV11-3 and TRBJ2-5, with D possibly matching TRBD2 (7 bases). This CDR3 contains 15 residues. V lost 1 base and J lost 5, with 14 bases in between. Germline V gives CDR1 SGHNT, CDR2 YENEEA.

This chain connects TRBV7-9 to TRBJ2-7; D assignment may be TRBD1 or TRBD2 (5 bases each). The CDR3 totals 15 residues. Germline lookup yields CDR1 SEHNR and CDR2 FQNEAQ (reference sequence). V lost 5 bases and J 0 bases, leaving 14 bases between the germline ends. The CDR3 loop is CASSQLGTGSYEQYF. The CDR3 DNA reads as TGTGCCAGCAGCCAACTCGGGACGGGCTCCTACGAGCAGTACTTC.

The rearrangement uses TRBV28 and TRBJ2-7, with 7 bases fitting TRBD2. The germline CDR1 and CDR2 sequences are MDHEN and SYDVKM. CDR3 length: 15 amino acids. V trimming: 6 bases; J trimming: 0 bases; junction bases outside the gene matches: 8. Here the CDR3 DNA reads TGTGCCAGCAGAGGAGAGACTAGCAGCTCCTACGAGCAGTACTTC. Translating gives CASRGETSSSYEQYF.

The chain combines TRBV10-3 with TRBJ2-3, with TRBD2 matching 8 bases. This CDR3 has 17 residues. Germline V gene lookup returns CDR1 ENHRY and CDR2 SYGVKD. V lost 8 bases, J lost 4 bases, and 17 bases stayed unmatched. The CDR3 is CAIASSGSGKGPDTQYF. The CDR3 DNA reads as TGTGCCATCGCTTCGAGCGGGAGCGGAAAGGGGCCAGATACGCAGTATTTT.

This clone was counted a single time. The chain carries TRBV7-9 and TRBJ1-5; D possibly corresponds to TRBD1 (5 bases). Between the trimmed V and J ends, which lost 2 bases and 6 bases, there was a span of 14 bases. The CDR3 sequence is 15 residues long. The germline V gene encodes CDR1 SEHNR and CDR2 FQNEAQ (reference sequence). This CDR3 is CASSLQGTPGQPQHF. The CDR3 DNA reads TGTGCCAGCAGCTTACAAGGGACTCCGGGTCAGCCCCAGCATTTT.

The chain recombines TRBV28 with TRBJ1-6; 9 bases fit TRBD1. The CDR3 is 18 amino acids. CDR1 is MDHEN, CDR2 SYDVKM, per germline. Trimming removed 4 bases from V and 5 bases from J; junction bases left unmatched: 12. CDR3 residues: CASSSLGQGGRHNSPLHF. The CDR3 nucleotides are TGTGCCAGCAGTTCGCTGGGACAGGGAGGTAGGCATAATTCACCCCTCCACTTT.

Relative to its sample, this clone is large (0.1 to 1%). The CDR3 region is CAWSRGQERNQPQHF. CDR3 sequence (DNA): TGTGCCTGGAGTCGAGGACAGGAGCGGAATCAGCCCCAGCATTTT. The V gene is TRBV30, the J gene TRBJ1-5, with 7 bases identical to TRBD1. The germline CDR1 and CDR2 sequences are GTSNPN and SVGIG (reference sequence). The CDR3 totals 15 residues. V lost 2 bases and J lost 4; bases outside the gene matches: 8. The whole variable domain, remainder taken from reference TRBV30 and TRBJ1-5, is SQTIHQWPATLVQPVGSPLSLECTVEGTSNPNLYWYRQAAGRGLQLLFYSVGIGQISSEVPQNLSASRPQDRQFILSSKKLLLSDSGFYLCAWSRGQERNQPQHFGDGTRLSIL.

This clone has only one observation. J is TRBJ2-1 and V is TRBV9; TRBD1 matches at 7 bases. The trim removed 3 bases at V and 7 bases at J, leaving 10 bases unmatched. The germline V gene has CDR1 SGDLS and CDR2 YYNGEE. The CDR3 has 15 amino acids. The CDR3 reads CASSAGTVLGNEQFF. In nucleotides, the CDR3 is TGTGCCAGCAGCGCAGGGACAGTCCTCGGGAATGAGCAGTTCTTC.

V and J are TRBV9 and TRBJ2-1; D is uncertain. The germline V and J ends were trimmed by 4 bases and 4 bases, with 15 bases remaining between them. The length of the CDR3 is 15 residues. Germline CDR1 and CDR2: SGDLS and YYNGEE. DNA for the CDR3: TGTGCCAGCAGCCTACAGTCTCTATCATACAATGAGCAGTTCTTC. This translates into CASSLQSLSYNEQFF.

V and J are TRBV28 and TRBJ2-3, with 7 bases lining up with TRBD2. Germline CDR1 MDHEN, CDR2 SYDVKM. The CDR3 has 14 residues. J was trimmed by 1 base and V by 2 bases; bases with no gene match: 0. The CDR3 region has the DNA TGTGCCAGCAGTTTAGGGGGGGGCACAGATACGCAGTATTTT. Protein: CASSLGGGTDTQYF.

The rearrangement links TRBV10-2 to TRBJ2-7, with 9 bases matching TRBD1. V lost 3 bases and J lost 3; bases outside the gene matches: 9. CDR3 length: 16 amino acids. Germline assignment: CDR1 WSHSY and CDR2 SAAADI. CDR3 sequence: CASSDPGQGRSYEQYF. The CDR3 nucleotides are TGCGCCAGCAGTGACCCCGGACAGGGGAGAAGCTACGAGCAGTACTTC.

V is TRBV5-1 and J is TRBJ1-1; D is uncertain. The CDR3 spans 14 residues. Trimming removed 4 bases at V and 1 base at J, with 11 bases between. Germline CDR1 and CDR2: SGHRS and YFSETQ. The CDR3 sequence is CASSTSGQNTEAFF. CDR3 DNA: TGCGCCAGCAGCACGTCCGGGCAGAACACTGAAGCTTTCTTT. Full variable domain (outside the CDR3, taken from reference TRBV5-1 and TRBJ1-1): KAGVTQTPRYLIKTRGQQVTLSCSPISGHRSVSWYQQTPGQGLQFLFEYFSETQRNKGNFPGRFSGRQFSNSRSEMNVSTLELGDSALYLCASSTSGQNTEAFFGQGTRLTVV.

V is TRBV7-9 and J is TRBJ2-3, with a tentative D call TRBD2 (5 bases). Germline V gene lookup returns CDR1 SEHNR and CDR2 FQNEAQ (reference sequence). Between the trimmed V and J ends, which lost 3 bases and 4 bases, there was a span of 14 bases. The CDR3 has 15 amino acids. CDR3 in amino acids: CASSFWLSGSDTQYF. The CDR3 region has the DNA TGTGCCAGCAGCTTCTGGTTATCGGGATCAGATACGCAGTATTTT. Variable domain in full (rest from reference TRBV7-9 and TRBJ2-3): DTGVSQNPRHKITKRGQNVTFRCDPISEHNRLYWYRQTLGQGPEFLTYFQNEAQLEKSRLLSDRFSAERPKGSFSTLEIQRTEQGDSAMYLCASSFWLSGSDTQYFGPGTRLTVL.

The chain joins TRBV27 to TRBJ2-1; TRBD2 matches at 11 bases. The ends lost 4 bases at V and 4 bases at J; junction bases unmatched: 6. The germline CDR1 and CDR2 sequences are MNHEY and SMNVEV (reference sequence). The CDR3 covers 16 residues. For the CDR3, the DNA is TGTGCCAGCAGTTCGTACCTAGCGGGGGGTTACAATGAGCAGTTCTTC. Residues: CASSSYLAGGYNEQFF.

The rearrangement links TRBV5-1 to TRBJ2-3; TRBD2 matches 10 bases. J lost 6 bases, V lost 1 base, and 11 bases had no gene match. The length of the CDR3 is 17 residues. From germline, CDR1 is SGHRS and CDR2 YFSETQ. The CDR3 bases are TGCGCCAGCAGCTTGATCAGCGGGAGGGCCAATAGGGATACGCAGTATTTT. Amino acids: CASSLISGRANRDTQYF.